This T cell receptor (beta chain) was profiled in a study of a mutant IDH1 vaccine in newly diagnosed glioma. Study-wide background: Treated patients had a mean age of around 40 years and a sex split that was around 60% male and 37.5% female.

The germline CDR1 and CDR2 sequences are ENHRY and SYGVKD. This CDR3 comprises 13 residues. Trimming cost V 5 bases and J 4 bases; bases outside gene matches: 4. Time point denoted: week 47, end of study. Topical imiquimod was applied with each vaccine dose, which held 300 ug of mutant IDH1 20-mer peptide. Across weeks 1, 3, 5, 7, 11, 15, 19 and 23, patients received a vaccination each time, eight in all. This table comes from immunoSEQ multiplex PCR, and its TCRdb copy is limited to in-frame clones, with some not included. The repertoire consists of about 56,000 clones, with roughly four fifths occurring once and the leading ten covering 3% to 4%. Points on this clone: Antigen unknown.

The material was PBMCs, obtained from a glioma patient whose treatment included an IDH1 peptide vaccine. V gene TRBV10-3 combines with J gene TRBJ1-1; 7 positions agree with TRBD1. The sequence derives from a woman between 50 and 59 years old with glioma. This CDR3 reads CAISQGGGTEAFF. DNA of the CDR3: TGTGCCATCAGTCAGGGGGGTGGCACTGAAGCTTTCTTT.